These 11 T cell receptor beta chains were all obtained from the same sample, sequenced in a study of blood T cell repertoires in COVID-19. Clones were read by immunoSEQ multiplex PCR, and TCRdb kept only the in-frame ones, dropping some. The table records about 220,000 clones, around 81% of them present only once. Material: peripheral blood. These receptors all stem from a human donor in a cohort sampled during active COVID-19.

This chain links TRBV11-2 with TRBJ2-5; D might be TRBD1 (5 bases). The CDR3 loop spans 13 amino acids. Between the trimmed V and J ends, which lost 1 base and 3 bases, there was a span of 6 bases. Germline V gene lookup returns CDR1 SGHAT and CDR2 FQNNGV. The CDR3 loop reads CASSLGREETQYF. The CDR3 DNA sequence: TGTGCCAGCAGCTTAGGCAGGGAAGAGACCCAGTACTTC.

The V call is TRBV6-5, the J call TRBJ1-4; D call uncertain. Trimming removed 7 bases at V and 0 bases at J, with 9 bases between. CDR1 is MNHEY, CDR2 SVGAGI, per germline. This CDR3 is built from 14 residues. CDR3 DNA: TGTGCCAGCATAGGCGGCTCAACTAATGAAAAACTGTTTTTT. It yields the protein CASIGGSTNEKLFF.

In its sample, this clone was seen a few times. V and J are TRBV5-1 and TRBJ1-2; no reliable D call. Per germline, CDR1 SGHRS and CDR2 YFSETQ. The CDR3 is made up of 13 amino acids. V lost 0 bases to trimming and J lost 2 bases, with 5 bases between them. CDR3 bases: TGCGCCAGCAGCTTGGCACAGAACTATGGCTACACCTTC. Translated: CASSLAQNYGYTF. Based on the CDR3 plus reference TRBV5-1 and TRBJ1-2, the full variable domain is KAGVTQTPRYLIKTRGQQVTLSCSPISGHRSVSWYQQTPGQGLQFLFEYFSETQRNKGNFPGRFSGRQFSNSRSEMNVSTLELGDSALYLCASSLAQNYGYTFGSGTRLTVV.

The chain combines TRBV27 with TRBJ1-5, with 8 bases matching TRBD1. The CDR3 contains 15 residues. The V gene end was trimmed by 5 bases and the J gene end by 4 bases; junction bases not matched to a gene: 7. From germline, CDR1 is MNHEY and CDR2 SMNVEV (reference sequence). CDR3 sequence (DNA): TGTGCCAGCAGTCCACAGGGGGGGGTGAATCAGCCCCAGCATTTT. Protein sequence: CASSPQGGVNQPQHF.

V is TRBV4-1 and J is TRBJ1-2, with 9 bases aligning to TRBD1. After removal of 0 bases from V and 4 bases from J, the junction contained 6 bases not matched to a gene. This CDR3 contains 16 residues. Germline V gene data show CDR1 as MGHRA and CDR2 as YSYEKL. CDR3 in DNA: TGCGCCAGCAGCCAAGACGGTCTGGGACAGGGCTATGGCTACACCTTC. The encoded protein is CASSQDGLGQGYGYTF.

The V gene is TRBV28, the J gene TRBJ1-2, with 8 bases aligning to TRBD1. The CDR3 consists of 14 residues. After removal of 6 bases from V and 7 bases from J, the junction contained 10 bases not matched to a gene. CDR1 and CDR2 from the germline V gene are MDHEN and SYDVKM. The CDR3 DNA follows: TGTGCCAGCAGACAGGGGGTGGTGATTGGTGGCTACACCTTC. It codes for CASRQGVVIGGYTF.

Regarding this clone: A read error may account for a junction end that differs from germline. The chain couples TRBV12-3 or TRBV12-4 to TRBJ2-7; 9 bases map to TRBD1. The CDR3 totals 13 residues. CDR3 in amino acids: CASATGGYEQYCF. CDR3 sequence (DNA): TGTGCCAGCGCCACAGGGGGCTACGAGCAGTACTGTTTC.

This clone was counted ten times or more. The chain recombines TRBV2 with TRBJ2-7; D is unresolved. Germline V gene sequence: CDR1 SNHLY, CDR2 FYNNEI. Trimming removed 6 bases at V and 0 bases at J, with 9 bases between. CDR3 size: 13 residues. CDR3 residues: CASSEPFSYEQYF. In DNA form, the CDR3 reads TGTGCCAGCAGCGAACCTTTCTCCTACGAGCAGTACTTC.

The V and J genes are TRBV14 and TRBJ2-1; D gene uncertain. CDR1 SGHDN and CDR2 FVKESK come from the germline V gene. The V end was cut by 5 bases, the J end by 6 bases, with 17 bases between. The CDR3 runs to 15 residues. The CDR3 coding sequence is TGTGCCAGCAGCACGATTACGCCCGTCGGCAATGAGCAGTTCTTC. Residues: CASSTITPVGNEQFF. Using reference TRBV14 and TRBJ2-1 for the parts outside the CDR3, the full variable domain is EAGVTQFPSHSVIEKGQTVTLRCDPISGHDNLYWYRRVMGKEIKFLLHFVKESKQDESGMPNNRFLAERTGGTYSTLKVQPAELEDSGVYFCASSTITPVGNEQFFGPGTRLTVL.

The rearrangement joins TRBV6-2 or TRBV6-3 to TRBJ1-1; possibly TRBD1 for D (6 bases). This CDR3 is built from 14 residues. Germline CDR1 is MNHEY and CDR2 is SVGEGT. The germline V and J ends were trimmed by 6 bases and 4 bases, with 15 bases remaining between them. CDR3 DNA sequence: TGTGCCAGCAGCCTGGACAGAACCGCCACTGAAGCTTTCTTT. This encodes CASSLDRTATEAFF.

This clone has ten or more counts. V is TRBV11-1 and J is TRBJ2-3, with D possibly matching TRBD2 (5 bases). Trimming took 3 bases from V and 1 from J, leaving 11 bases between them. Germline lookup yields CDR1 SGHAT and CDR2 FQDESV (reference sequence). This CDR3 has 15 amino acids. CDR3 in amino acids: CASSFGVGGTDTQYF. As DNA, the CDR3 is TGTGCCAGCAGCTTTGGGGTGGGAGGCACAGATACGCAGTATTTT.